The 9 T cell receptor beta chains below all came from one sample that was sequenced in a study of pediatric ulcerative colitis. Using immunoSEQ multiplex PCR, the repertoire was profiled, and TCRdb retains in-frame clones only, with some absent. Counted here are tens of thousands of clones, approximately 87% occurring once; the ten biggest clones make up roughly 25%. Sequenced material: blood. These TCRs come from a girl aged 5 to 17 with moderate ulcerative colitis.

This clone has just a few counts. The gene calls are TRBV5-5 and TRBJ2-7; no clear D. The germline CDR1 and CDR2 sequences are SGHKS and YYEKEE (reference sequence). CDR3 length equals 14 residues. V lost 2 bases to trimming and J lost 5 bases, with 14 bases between them. The CDR3 spells CASSLSPAIHEQYF. The CDR3 bases are TGTGCCAGCAGCTTATCCCCCGCGATCCACGAGCAGTACTTC.

This sequence joins TRBV5-1 and TRBJ1-3; the D is unclear. The V and J ends lost 0 bases and 0 bases respectively, with 10 bases between them. The CDR3 has 16 amino acids. Germline lookup yields CDR1 SGHRS and CDR2 YFSETQ. CDR3 nucleotide sequence: TGCGCCAGCAGCTTGGTGGGCGGAAACTCTGGAAACACCATATATTTT. This codes for CASSLVGGNSGNTIYF.

The chain carries TRBV20-1 and TRBJ2-7; TRBD1 agrees at 7 bases. V shed 6 bases, J shed 7 bases, and the junction held 6 bases outside the gene matches. The germline gives CDR1 DFQATT, CDR2 SNEGSKA (reference sequence). The CDR3 is 11 residues long. CDR3 amino acids: CSANTGVEQYF. In nucleotides, the CDR3 is TGCAGTGCGAACACAGGGGTTGAGCAGTACTTC.

This clone appeared a single time. The chain joins TRBV6-6 to TRBJ1-3; D is unresolved. From germline, CDR1 is MNHNY and CDR2 SVGAGI (reference sequence). The CDR3 has 14 amino acids. Trimming removed 2 bases from V and 0 bases from J, with 5 bases in between. Here the CDR3 reads CASSYDNSGNTIYF. The CDR3 DNA reads TGTGCCAGCAGTTACGACAACTCTGGAAACACCATATATTTT.

The sample holds a few counts of this clone. The chain combines TRBV5-6 with TRBJ2-7; D might be TRBD1 (6 bases). Germline V lookup: CDR1 SGHDT, CDR2 YYEEEE. With 3 bases removed from V and 8 bases from J, the gap between germline ends came to 21 bases. The CDR3 sequence is 15 residues long. DNA of the CDR3: TGTGCCAGCAGCTACGGAACAGGACAGCGTATCAAGCAGTACTTC. Translated, it gives CASSYGTGQRIKQYF.

This clone was observed a single time. The CDR3 loop is CASSIQGATNEKLFF. The CDR3 DNA follows: TGTGCCAGTAGTATTCAGGGTGCAACTAATGAAAAACTGTTTTTT. The V and J genes are TRBV19 and TRBJ1-4, with a tentative D call TRBD1 (5 bases). The V end lost 3 bases, the J end lost 0 bases, and 8 bases lay between the germline ends. Germline V gives CDR1 LNHDA, CDR2 SQIVND (reference sequence). This CDR3 is 15 amino acids long.

The rearrangement uses TRBV6-1 and TRBJ2-5; TRBD2 agrees at 13 bases. V shed 5 bases, J shed 3 bases, and the junction held 3 bases outside the gene matches. This CDR3 comprises 15 residues. The germline V gene encodes CDR1 MNHNS and CDR2 SASEGT. In DNA form, the CDR3 reads TGTGCCAGCAGTACCGGGACTAGCGGGAAAGAGACCCAGTACTTC. Encoded protein: CASSTGTSGKETQYF.

The chain links TRBV5-5 to TRBJ2-7, with 7 bases lining up with TRBD1. Germline CDR1 SGHKS, CDR2 YYEKEE (reference sequence). The CDR3 consists of 15 residues. V shed 2 bases, J shed 2 bases, and the junction held 7 bases outside the gene matches. The CDR3 DNA is TGTGCCAGCAGCTTACACGGGACAGAGACCTACGAGCAGTACTTC. Protein: CASSLHGTETYEQYF.

The chain is built from TRBV6-4 and TRBJ2-1, with a weak D call TRBD1 (5 bases). This CDR3 comprises 13 residues. V dropped 4 bases and J dropped 4 bases, with 8 bases sitting between them. From germline, CDR1 is MRHNA and CDR2 SNTAGT. CDR3 loop: CASSGTPYNEQFF. CDR3 sequence (DNA): TGTGCCAGCAGTGGGACACCTTACAATGAGCAGTTCTTC.